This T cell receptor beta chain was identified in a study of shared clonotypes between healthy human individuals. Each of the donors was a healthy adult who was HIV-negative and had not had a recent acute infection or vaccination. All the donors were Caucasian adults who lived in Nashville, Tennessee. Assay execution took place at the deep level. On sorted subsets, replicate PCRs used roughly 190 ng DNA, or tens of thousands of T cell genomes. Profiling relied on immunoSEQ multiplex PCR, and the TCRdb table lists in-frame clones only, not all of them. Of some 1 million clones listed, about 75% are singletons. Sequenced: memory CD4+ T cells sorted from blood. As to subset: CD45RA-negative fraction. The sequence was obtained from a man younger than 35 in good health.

This CDR3 reads CASSLGTPALETQYF. The CDR3, as DNA: TGTGCCAGCTCCCTGGGGACGCCAGCGTTGGAGACCCAGTACTTC. The chain employs TRBV18 and TRBJ2-5; the D gene could be TRBD1 or TRBD2 (5 bases each). Germline V gene data show CDR1 as KGHSH and CDR2 as LQKENI. This CDR3 is 15 amino acids long. Trimming removed 6 bases at V and 5 bases at J, with 19 bases between.